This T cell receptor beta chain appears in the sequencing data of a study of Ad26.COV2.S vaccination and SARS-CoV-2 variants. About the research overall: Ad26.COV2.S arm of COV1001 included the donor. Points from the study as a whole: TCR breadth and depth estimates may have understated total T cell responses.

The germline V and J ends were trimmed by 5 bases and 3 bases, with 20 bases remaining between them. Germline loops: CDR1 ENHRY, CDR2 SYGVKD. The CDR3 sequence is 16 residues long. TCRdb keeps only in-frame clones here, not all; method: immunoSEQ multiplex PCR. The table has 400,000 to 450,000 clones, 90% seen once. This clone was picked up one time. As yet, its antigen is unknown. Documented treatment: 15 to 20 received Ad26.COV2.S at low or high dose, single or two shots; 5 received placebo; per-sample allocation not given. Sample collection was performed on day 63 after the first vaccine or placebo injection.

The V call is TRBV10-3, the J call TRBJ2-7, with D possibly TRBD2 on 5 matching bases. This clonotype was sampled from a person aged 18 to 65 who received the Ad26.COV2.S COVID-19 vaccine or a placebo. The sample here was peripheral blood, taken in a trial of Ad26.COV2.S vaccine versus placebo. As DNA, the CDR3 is TGTGCCATCAGTCCCATTCCGGGTCTGCGGGTCTACGAGCAGTACTTC. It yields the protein CAISPIPGLRVYEQYF.